This is a list of T cell receptor beta chains from one sample in a study of T cell responses to AZD1222 COVID-19 vaccine. Sequencing was performed with immunoSEQ multiplex PCR; in TCRdb, only in-frame clones are kept and a portion is missing. The sample shows approximately 120,000 clones, more than 80% of them seen only once. This sample comprised peripheral blood, obtained on day 0 of AZD1222 vaccination. The receptors shown here come from an adult in good health. The CDR3 runs from the conserved cysteine through the conserved F or W. D genes are given only for firm matches. Clone size, where shown, is once, few, many, or a class for clones that have expanded.

TRBJ1-1 TRBV29-1 - - CSVGVQGGTEAFF TGCAGCGTTGGAGTCCAGGGTGGCACTGAAGCTTTCTTT
TRBJ2-1 TRBV5-1 - TRBD1 CASSLGTGDNEQFF TGCGCCAGCAGCTTGGGGACAGGTGACAATGAGCAGTTCTTC
TRBJ1-4 TRBV6-5 - - CASSTIQANEKLFF TGTGCCAGCAGTACGATACAGGCTAATGAAAAACTGTTTTTT
TRBJ1-6 TRBV28 - - CASSTLPQGLYSPLHF TGTGCCAGCAGCACCCTGCCACAGGGTCTATATTCACCCCTCCACTTT
TRBJ2-3 TRBV5-5 - - CASSLEGGLAGTDTQYF TGTGCCAGCAGCTTGGAAGGAGGTTTAGCGGGCACAGATACGCAGTATTTT
TRBJ2-5 TRBV7-8 - TRBD2 CASSLVRLSYALAGEVPETQYF TGTGCCAGCAGCTTAGTTCGACTTAGTTATGCGCTAGCGGGAGAGGTGCCGGAGACCCAGTACTTC
TRBJ1-3 TRBV28 - - CASSFLLDASGNTIYF TGTGCCAGCAGTTTTCTATTGGACGCCTCTGGAAACACCATATATTTT
TRBJ1-2 TRBV5-1 - - CASSYDRSYGYTF TGCGCCAGCAGCTATGACCGGTCCTATGGCTACACCTTC
TRBJ1-4 TRBV28 - - CASRLDGAGEKLFF TGTGCCAGCAGACTCGACGGGGCAGGTGAAAAACTGTTTTTT
TRBJ1-1 TRBV7-2 - - CASSSSGRTEAFF TGTGCCAGCAGCTCCTCAGGGCGAACTGAAGCTTTCTTT
TRBJ2-5 TRBV7-2 - - CASSHGSAQPETQYF TGTGCCAGCAGCCACGGGTCCGCCCAACCGGAGACCCAGTACTTC
TRBJ1-2 TRBV5-4 - - CASSSGGSYGAANYGYTF TGTGCCAGCAGCTCGGGGGGCAGTTACGGAGCTGCTAACTATGGCTACACCTTC
TRBJ1-6 TRBV27 - TRBD1 CASSSRGQAGSPLHF TGTGCCAGCAGTTCCCGGGGACAGGCGGGTTCACCCCTCCACTTT
TRBJ2-7 TRBV28 - - CASSNGPAYYEQYF TGTGCCAGCAGTAACGGGCCAGCCTACTACGAGCAGTACTTC
TRBJ1-2 TRBV29-1 - - CSVRTDLYGYTF TGCAGCGTAAGGACAGATCTGTATGGCTACACCTTC
TRBJ2-7 TRBV6-6 - - CASSYPGQTYEQYF TGTGCCAGCAGTTACCCCGGACAGACCTACGAGCAGTACTTC
TRBJ1-2 TRBV7-9 - TRBD1 CASSFAYGTAYGYTF TGTGCCAGCAGCTTCGCTTATGGGACAGCCTATGGCTACACCTTC
TRBJ1-1 TRBV3-1/TRBV3-2 - TRBD1 CASSLPGGTGSRAFF TGTGCCAGCAGCCTCCCGGGCGGGACAGGGTCTAGAGCTTTCTTT
TRBJ2-2 TRBV25-1 - - CASSENTGELFF TGTGCCAGCAGTGAAAACACCGGGGAGCTGTTTTTT
TRBJ1-3 TRBV3-1/TRBV3-2 - - CASSQSGVAGNTIYF TGTGCCAGCAGCCAATCCGGGGTAGCCGGAAACACCATATATTTT
TRBJ1-1 TRBV18 - - CASSPSRGETEAFF TGTGCCAGCTCACCGTCCCGGGGGGAAACTGAAGCTTTCTTT
TRBJ1-1 TRBV20-1 - - CSAGTNTEAFF TGCAGTGCAGGCACAAACACTGAAGCTTTCTTT
TRBJ2-3 TRBV7-9 - - CASSFRAYTDTQYF TGTGCCAGCAGCTTTAGGGCCTACACAGATACGCAGTATTTT
TRBJ1-1 TRBV6-5 - TRBD1 CASLSPQGGPTEAFF TGTGCCAGCCTATCCCCTCAGGGGGGCCCCACTGAAGCTTTCTTT
TRBJ1-5 TRBV19 - - CASSIGVSGGVQPQHF TGTGCCAGTAGTATAGGAGTGTCGGGGGGCGTACAGCCCCAGCATTTT
TRBJ2-7 TRBV29-1 once TRBD1 CSVARTGGNEQYF TGCAGCGTTGCCCGGACAGGGGGCAACGAGCAGTACTTC
TRBJ2-7 TRBV6-5 - TRBD2 CASRKSSGEGQYF TGTGCCAGCCGAAAATCCAGCGGGGAAGGGCAGTACTTC
TRBJ2-1 TRBV10-1 - TRBD2 CASSPGTNNEQFF TGCGCCAGCAGTCCCGGGACTAACAATGAGCAGTTCTTC
TRBJ1-3 TRBV6-5 - - CASRNSQLGGNTIYF TGTGCCAGCAGGAACAGTCAACTAGGTGGAAACACCATATATTTT
TRBJ1-2 TRBV3-1/TRBV3-2 - - CASSQRVRGAKGYGYTF TGTGCCAGCAGCCAACGCGTCCGGGGGGCGAAGGGCTATGGCTACACCTTC
TRBJ1-5 TRBV19 few - CASSEGFQPQHF TGTGCCAGTAGTGAAGGGTTTCAGCCCCAGCATTTT
TRBJ2-7 TRBV2 - - CASKTGQSYEQYF TGTGCCAGTAAAACGGGACAAAGTTACGAGCAGTACTTC
TRBJ1-6 TRBV7-8 few - CASSPGGLNSPLHF TGTGCCAGCAGCCCCGGGGGGTTAAACTCACCCCTCCACTTT
TRBJ1-1 TRBV28 - - CASSFQNTEAFF TGTGCCAGCAGTTTCCAGAACACTGAAGCTTTCTTT
TRBJ2-1 TRBV7-3 - TRBD2 CASSSDWTSGEQFF TGTGCCAGCAGCTCGGACTGGACTAGCGGTGAGCAGTTCTTC
TRBJ2-5 TRBV10-2 few TRBD1 CATQGAETQYF TGCGCCACGCAGGGGGCAGAGACCCAGTACTTC
TRBJ2-5 TRBV5-1 - TRBD1 CASSLDRPKETQYF TGCGCCAGCAGCCTGGACAGGCCTAAAGAGACCCAGTACTTC
TRBJ2-7 TRBV11-2 once - CASSLGMGDYEQYF TGTGCCAGCAGCTTAGGGATGGGGGACTACGAGCAGTACTTC
TRBJ1-1 TRBV28 - - CATQATEAFF TGTGCCACCCAGGCCACTGAAGCTTTCTTT
TRBJ1-5 TRBV28 - - CASRQQGGNQPQHF TGTGCCAGCAGACAACAGGGTGGCAATCAGCCCCAGCATTTT
TRBJ2-2 TRBV4-1 - - CASSPGWDYTGELFF TGCGCCAGCAGCCCGGGATGGGATTACACCGGGGAGCTGTTTTTT
TRBJ2-7 TRBV23-1 - TRBD2 CASSQSYCLGLDLYEQYF TGCGCCAGCAGTCAATCTTACTGCTTGGGACTAGACCTCTACGAGCAGTACTTC
TRBJ2-7 TRBV12-3/TRBV12-4 - - CASSSRQMGEQYF TGTGCCAGCAGTTCTCGGCAGATGGGCGAGCAGTACTTC
TRBJ2-3 TRBV7-2 - - CASSFPPDTQYF TGTGCCAGCAGCTTCCCCCCTGATACGCAGTATTTT
TRBJ1-1 TRBV11-2 - - CASSLVSPKVGPRTEAFF TGTGCCAGCAGCTTAGTATCCCCTAAGGTAGGGCCCCGAACTGAAGCTTTCTTT